One sample yielded the 27 T cell receptor beta chains listed below, sequenced in a study of blood T cells in healthy people across ages. For the second PCR, which ran for about 6 to 11 cycles, a sample-barcoded 5' primer and a J-beta primer mix were used. TCRdb re-derived calls from the 5' RACE reads in MiXCR, one entry per CDR3 protein. The table has around 850,000 distinct CDR3 sequences, about 36% seen once. Sequencing input: blood. The receptor set was obtained from a man younger than 35 in good health.

A note on this clonotype: Its ends do not fully match the called genes, so a read error is possible. The rearrangement uses TRBV4-2 and TRBJ2-1, with a possible D match to TRBD1 (6 bases). CDR3 size: 14 residues. Germline CDR1 LGHNA, CDR2 YNFKEQ. This CDR3 is CANSPDRFYNEQFF. CDR3 nucleotide sequence: TGTGCCAACAGCCCCGACAGGTTTTACAATGAGCAGTTCTTC.

This chain connects TRBV7-2 to TRBJ2-7, with D possibly being TRBD1 (5 bases). The CDR3 covers 14 residues. The V end was cut by 0 bases, the J end by 7 bases, with 13 bases between. Looked up from germline, CDR1 is SGHTA and CDR2 is FQGNSA. This CDR3 reads CASSLARVDNEQYF. The CDR3 coding sequence is TGTGCCAGCAGCTTAGCGCGAGTGGACAATGAGCAGTACTTC.

The chain links TRBV29-1 to TRBJ2-1; D tentatively fits TRBD1 or TRBD2 (5 bases each). The end of the DNA aligns better with TRBJ2-7, so the J call may be wrong. Germline loops: CDR1 SQVTM, CDR2 ANQGSEA. The CDR3 is 16 residues long. The CDR3 reads CSVEDREGISYNEQYF. The CDR3 nucleotides read TGCAGCGTTGAAGATCGAGAGGGGATCTCCTACAATGAGCAGTACTTC.

Concerning this clonotype itself: A much larger clone lies one base from this, so it may be a read error. The chain recombines TRBV5-1 with TRBJ2-5; no clear D gene. The germline V gene has CDR1 SGHRS and CDR2 YFSETQ. The CDR3 sequence is 13 residues long. CDR3 sequence (DNA): TGCGCCAACAGCTGGGAACAACGAGAGACCCAGTACTTC. Its protein product is CANSWEQRETQYF.

Points on this clonotype: The junction and the germline gene differ at one end; a read error may be behind it. The rearrangement uses TRBV7-2 and TRBJ2-5; 8 bases map to TRBD2. Germline V gives CDR1 SGHTA, CDR2 FQGNSA. CDR3 length: 15 amino acids. The CDR3 region is CASSPLTGGPETQYF. CDR3 nucleotides: TGTGCCAGTAGCCCCCTGACGGGAGGGCCAGAGACTCAGTACTTC.

This chain links TRBV9 with TRBJ1-6; 8 positions match TRBD1. V shed 3 bases and J 4 bases; nucleotides not matched to a gene: 6. In germline, CDR1 is SGDLS, CDR2 YYNGEE. The length of the CDR3 is 16 residues. CDR3 loop: CASSAETGAYNSPLHF. The CDR3 DNA reads as TGTGCCAGCAGCGCAGAGACAGGGGCTTATAATTCACCCCTCCACTTT.

The rearrangement links TRBV20-1 to TRBJ1-6; maybe TRBD1 (5 bases). CDR3 length: 16 amino acids. From germline, CDR1 is DFQATT and CDR2 SNEGSKA (reference sequence). The germline V and J ends were trimmed by 3 bases and 7 bases, with 19 bases remaining between them. The chain's CDR3 is CSARAPDGASNSPLHF. The CDR3 DNA reads as TGCAGTGCTAGGGCCCCGGACGGGGCTTCCAATTCACCCCTCCACTTT.

The table lists this clonotype with many counts. This chain uses TRBV5-1 with TRBJ2-5; possible D gene TRBD1, 5 bases. This CDR3 is 13 amino acids long. The V gene's germline CDR1 is SGHRS and CDR2 YFSETQ. Trimming pared 4 bases from V and 3 bases from J, leaving 10 bases between. CDR3: CASSRDSEETQYF. CDR3 sequence (DNA): TGCGCCAGCAGCCGAGACAGCGAAGAGACCCAGTACTTC.

The table lists this clonotype with a few counts. The rearrangement uses TRBV4-2 and TRBJ1-1, with 11 nucleotides matching TRBD1. This CDR3 is built from 15 residues. The V gene end was trimmed by 0 bases and the J gene end by 7 bases; junction bases not matched to a gene: 4. Germline V gene sequence: CDR1 LGHNA, CDR2 YNFKEQ. In nucleotides, the CDR3 is TGTGCCAGCAGCCAAGATCCGGGACAGGGGGGTGAAGCTTTCTTT. Amino acids: CASSQDPGQGGEAFF.

J is TRBJ2-5 and V is TRBV10-3; 10 positions agree with TRBD2. There are 13 residues in the CDR3. Losses at the gene ends were 6 bases for V and 2 bases for J; bases not matched to a gene: 0. CDR1 and CDR2 from the germline V gene are ENHRY and SYGVKD. CDR3 DNA: TGTGCCATCAGACTAGCGGGACAAGAGACCCAGTACTTC. It encodes CAIRLAGQETQYF.

This clonotype was recorded at least ten times. V and J are TRBV12-3 or TRBV12-4 and TRBJ2-5; a weak D match, TRBD2 (5 bases). With 4 bases removed from V and 12 bases from J, the gap between germline ends came to 15 bases. The CDR3 runs to 12 residues. In DNA, the CDR3 is TGTGCCAGCAGTTCCGGGCCCACCGGGAAGTACTTC. Protein: CASSSGPTGKYF.

The chain employs TRBV5-1 and TRBJ1-6; D is possibly TRBD1 (6 bases). Germline V gene sequence: CDR1 SGHRS, CDR2 YFSETQ. The CDR3 totals 14 residues. V lost 2 bases and J 9 bases, leaving 12 bases between the germline ends. CDR3 in DNA: TGCGCCAGCAGCTTAGAGGGGGTGGGTTCACCCCTCCACTTT. This gives the protein CASSLEGVGSPLHF.

V and J are TRBV20-1 and TRBJ2-3; no clear D. CDR3 length equals 17 residues. V was clipped by 5 bases and J by 0 bases, with 21 bases between them. CDR1 is DFQATT and CDR2 is SNEGSKA in the germline V gene (reference sequence). DNA of the CDR3: TGCAGTGCTCCGGCCCCGGTTCAGGCGCTAAGCACAGATACGCAGTATTTT. As protein: CSAPAPVQALSTDTQYF.

The genes are TRBV6-2 or TRBV6-3 and TRBJ2-1, with D hard to call. The CDR3 length is 14 residues. The germline V and J ends were trimmed by 4 bases and 6 bases, with 13 bases remaining between them. Germline loops: CDR1 MNHEY, CDR2 SVGEGT. The chain's CDR3 is CASSLVKGTNEQFF. The CDR3 region has the DNA TGTGCCAGCAGTTTGGTAAAGGGCACCAATGAGCAGTTCTTC.

This clonotype was observed a few times. V is TRBV3-1 and J is TRBJ2-4, with D maybe TRBD1 (6 bases). Germline CDR1 is LGHDT and CDR2 is YNNKEL (reference sequence). CDR3 length equals 17 residues. V was clipped by 4 bases and J by 1 base, with 17 bases between them. The CDR3 sequence: CASSPYRDTSAKNIQYF. The DNA for the CDR3 is TGTGCCAGCAGCCCCTACCGGGACACTTCGGCCAAAAACATTCAGTACTTC.

This clonotype was observed a few times. A clone one base away is much larger, so this may be a read error. This sequence joins TRBV14 and TRBJ2-7; 9 bases map to TRBD1. Trimming at V came to 3 bases and at J to 7 bases, leaving 10 bases not matched to a gene. The CDR3 is made up of 15 amino acids. The germline gives CDR1 SGHDN, CDR2 FVKESK. The CDR3 region has the DNA TGTGCCAGCAGCCACGAGGGACAGGGTGTCGATGAGCAGTACTTC. Translated, it gives CASSHEGQGVDEQYF.

The chain recombines TRBV20-1 with TRBJ2-1; 15 bases line up with TRBD2. The CDR3 runs to 15 residues. Germline CDR1 and CDR2: DFQATT and SNEGSKA (reference sequence). V gave up 5 bases and J gave up 5 bases; unmatched junction bases: 4. The CDR3 sequence: CSAPRTSGRDNEQFF. Written as DNA, the CDR3 is TGCAGTGCTCCCAGGACTAGCGGGAGGGACAATGAGCAGTTCTTC.

This chain uses TRBV6-2 or TRBV6-3 with TRBJ1-4, with D unclear. CDR1 is MNHEY and CDR2 is SVGEGT in the germline V gene. The CDR3 sequence is 14 residues long. V lost 1 base to trimming and J lost 3 bases, with 6 bases between them. The CDR3 sequence: CASSYFQSNEKLFF. For the CDR3, the DNA is TGTGCCAGCAGTTACTTCCAGTCTAATGAAAAACTGTTTTTT.

The rearrangement links TRBV3-1 to TRBJ2-5; D remains unclear. The J call may be mistaken, given a closer DNA end match to TRBJ2-7. CDR3 length: 14 amino acids. Germline V lookup: CDR1 LGHDT, CDR2 YNNKEL (reference sequence). CDR3 bases: TGTGCCAGCAGCCCTGAGACGGACGCCTACGAGCAGTACTTC. As protein: CASSPETDAYEQYF.

This clonotype was seen a few times. The chain employs TRBV4-3 and TRBJ2-2; D is unclear. Germline V lookup: CDR1 LGHNA, CDR2 YSLEER. With 4 bases removed from V and 0 bases from J, the gap between germline ends came to 9 bases. The CDR3 runs to 15 residues. The CDR3 sequence: CASSLSTANTGELFF. CDR3 nucleotides: TGCGCCAGCAGCCTTTCGACCGCGAACACCGGGGAGCTGTTTTTT.

Only a few counts were recorded for this clonotype. The chain combines TRBV4-2 with TRBJ1-6; no clear D. The CDR3 has 14 residues. Germline lookup yields CDR1 LGHNA and CDR2 YNFKEQ. Trimming took off 10 bases at V and 7 bases at J, with 17 bases between the two ends. The CDR3 nucleotides are TGTGCCACATCCGCAGGCGATAGAAATTCACCCCTCCACTTT. Translated: CATSAGDRNSPLHF.

This clonotype was recorded once. The chain employs TRBV14 and TRBJ2-1, with 7 bases identical to TRBD2. CDR1 SGHDN and CDR2 FVKESK come from the germline V gene. CDR3 length equals 16 residues. Germline trimming cut 2 bases from V and 2 bases from J; bases unmatched to any gene: 6. Written as DNA, the CDR3 is TGTGCCAGCAGCCAACTGACTAGCCCGCCCTACAATGAGCAGTTCTTC. Its protein product is CASSQLTSPPYNEQFF.

The rearrangement links TRBV9 to TRBJ1-2; D is unclear. Per the germline V gene, CDR1 is SGDLS and CDR2 is YYNGEE. Trimming removed 0 bases from V and 0 bases from J, with 9 bases in between. This CDR3 comprises 15 residues. The CDR3 sequence: CASSVGVPANYGYTF. As DNA, the CDR3 is TGTGCCAGCAGCGTAGGCGTCCCTGCTAACTATGGCTACACCTTC. Looking up the rest from reference TRBV9 and TRBJ1-2 gives the full variable domain: DSGVTQTPKHLITATGQRVTLRCSPRSGDLSVYWYQQSLDQGLQFLIQYYNGEERAKGNILERFSAQQFPDLHSELNLSSLELGDSALYFCASSVGVPANYGYTFGSGTRLTVV.

The V and J genes are TRBV14 and TRBJ1-2; 7 bases are shared with TRBD1. This CDR3 is built from 14 residues. Germline trimming cut 3 bases from V and 8 bases from J; bases unmatched to any gene: 9. Germline values: CDR1 SGHDN, CDR2 FVKESK. In nucleotides, the CDR3 is TGTGCCAGCAGCCACGGACACTACAGGGGCGGCTACACCTTC. It codes for CASSHGHYRGGYTF.

This chain links TRBV4-2 with TRBJ2-3, with 9 nucleotides matching TRBD1. Germline V gene lookup returns CDR1 LGHNA and CDR2 YNFKEQ. This CDR3 contains 20 residues. The V segment lost 0 bases and the J segment 1 base; nucleotides outside the gene matches: 14. The CDR3 here is CASSQDPYFPTGGGTDTQYF. In DNA, the CDR3 is TGTGCCAGCAGCCAAGATCCCTATTTTCCGACAGGGGGGGGCACAGATACGCAGTATTTT.

The table lists this clonotype with a few counts. The chain employs TRBV2 and TRBJ2-3; TRBD1 aligns across 9 bases. V was clipped by 6 bases and J by 5 bases; unmatched bases: 9. CDR3 size: 15 residues. Germline CDR1 is SNHLY and CDR2 is FYNNEI. The CDR3 spells CASRRTGERRDTQYF. DNA of the CDR3: TGTGCCAGCAGGAGGACAGGGGAGAGGAGAGATACGCAGTATTTT.

This clonotype was seen more than once but under ten times. This sequence joins TRBV20-1 and TRBJ2-3; 10 nucleotides agree with TRBD2. Germline loops: CDR1 DFQATT, CDR2 SNEGSKA (reference sequence). The CDR3 is 15 amino acids. J lost 8 bases, V lost 6 bases, and 14 bases had no gene match. The CDR3 loop is CSAPVLAGDGVTQYF. Written as DNA, the CDR3 is TGCAGTGCCCCCGTCCTAGCGGGGGATGGTGTTACGCAGTATTTT.